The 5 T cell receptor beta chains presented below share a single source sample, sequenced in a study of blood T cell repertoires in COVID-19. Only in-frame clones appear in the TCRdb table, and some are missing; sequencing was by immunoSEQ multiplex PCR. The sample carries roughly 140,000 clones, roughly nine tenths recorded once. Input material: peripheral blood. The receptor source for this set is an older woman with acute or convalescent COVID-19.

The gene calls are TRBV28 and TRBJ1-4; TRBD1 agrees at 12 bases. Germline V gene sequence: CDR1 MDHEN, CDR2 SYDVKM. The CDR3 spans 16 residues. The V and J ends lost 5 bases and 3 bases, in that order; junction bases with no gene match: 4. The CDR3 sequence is CASSRDRGRSNEKLFF. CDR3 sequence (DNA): TGTGCCAGCAGTAGGGACAGGGGGCGATCTAATGAAAAACTGTTTTTT.

The CDR3 is CASSIDLQGTEAFF. CDR3 bases: TGTGCCAGTAGTATAGATTTGCAGGGAACTGAAGCTTTCTTT. The chain has TRBV19 and TRBJ1-1; D is perhaps TRBD1 (5 bases). Trimming left V 0 bases short and J 5 bases short, with 10 bases between. Germline CDR1 reads LNHDA; CDR2 reads SQIVND (reference sequence). The CDR3 is 14 amino acids.

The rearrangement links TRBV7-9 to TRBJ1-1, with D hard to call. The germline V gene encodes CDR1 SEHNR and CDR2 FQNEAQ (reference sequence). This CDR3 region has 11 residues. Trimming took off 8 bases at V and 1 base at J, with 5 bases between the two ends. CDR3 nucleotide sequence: TGTGCCAGCGGCCCGAACACTGAAGCTTTCTTT. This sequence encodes CASGPNTEAFF. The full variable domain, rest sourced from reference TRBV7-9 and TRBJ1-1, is DTGVSQNPRHKITKRGQNVTFRCDPISEHNRLYWYRQTLGQGPEFLTYFQNEAQLEKSRLLSDRFSAERPKGSFSTLEIQRTEQGDSAMYLCASGPNTEAFFGQGTRLTVV.

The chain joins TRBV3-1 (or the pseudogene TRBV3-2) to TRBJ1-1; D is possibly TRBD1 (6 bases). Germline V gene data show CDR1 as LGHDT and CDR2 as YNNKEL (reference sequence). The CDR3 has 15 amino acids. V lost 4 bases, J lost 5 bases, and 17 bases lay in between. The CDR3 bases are TGTGCCAGCAGCCCTCGGGGGGGCGCGAGAACTGAAGCTTTCTTT. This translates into CASSPRGGARTEAFF.

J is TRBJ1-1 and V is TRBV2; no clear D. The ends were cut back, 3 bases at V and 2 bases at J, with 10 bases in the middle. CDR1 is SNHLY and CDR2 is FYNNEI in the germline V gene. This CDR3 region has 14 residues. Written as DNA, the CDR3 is TGTGCCAGCAGTGAGGAGCAGTTAAACACTGAAGCTTTCTTT. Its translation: CASSEEQLNTEAFF.